Here is one T cell receptor beta chain with its context. The antigen is unknown. This CDR3 contains 13 residues. The V end was cut by 6 bases, the J end by 3 bases, with 9 bases between. The germline CDR1 and CDR2 sequences are MNHEY and SMNVEV (reference sequence). The source of the sample is a study of long-term antiretroviral therapy in people with HIV. Whole-study findings and limits: Among HIV repertoires, CDR3 length ranges were narrower than those of controls.

Version v3.0 of the immunoSEQ assay ran at survey level. Data came from immunoSEQ multiplex PCR; TCRdb stores just in-frame clones and leaves some out. The sample includes tens of thousands of clones, roughly 84% of them seen just once. This TCR came from a woman in her forties or fifties with HIV. The sequenced sample was unsorted PBMCs, obtained 1.9 years after starting antiretroviral therapy. The chain employs TRBV27 and TRBJ1-5; D remains ambiguous. In nucleotides, the CDR3 is TGTGCCAGCAGCCGACGGGACAATCAGCCCCAGCATTTT. Translated, it gives CASSRRDNQPQHF.